This entry lists 16 T cell receptor beta chains sequenced from one sample in a study of technical replicates of blood from several donors (dated by TCRdb to the late 2010s). Library generation was performed with the immunoSEQ multiplex PCR assay. This is the immuneACCESS table as TCRdb keeps it, with only in-frame sequences that have V and J called. A part of the clones is gone; compared with another copy, unresolved V genes explain less than half, and the rest is unexplained. The sample table holds over 70,000 clones, of which 95% were seen once. The leading ten clones occupy around 0.36% of the sample. Sequenced material: T cells isolated from PBMCs. The origin of the receptors is a human donor in good health.

The chain has TRBV19 and TRBJ1-4; D not certain. V was clipped by 3 bases and J by 0 bases, with 5 bases between them. The germline CDR1 and CDR2 sequences are LNHDA and SQIVND (reference sequence). The CDR3 is 14 amino acids. CDR3 in DNA: TGTGCCAGTAGTATGGCTGCAACTAATGAAAAACTGTTTTTT. Protein: CASSMAATNEKLFF.

V gene TRBV7-2 combines with J gene TRBJ2-1; D not resolved. Germline CDR1 and CDR2: SGHTA and FQGNSA. The CDR3 runs to 12 residues. With 1 base removed from V and 7 bases from J, the gap between germline ends came to 5 bases. CDR3 loop: CASSLGSNEQFF. CDR3 DNA: TGTGCCAGCAGCTTAGGGAGTAATGAGCAGTTCTTC.

The rearrangement uses TRBV6-5 and TRBJ2-5; 7 nucleotides align to TRBD1. Germline CDR1 MNHEY, CDR2 SVGAGI. Trimming took 5 bases from V and 9 from J; bases not matched to a gene: 3. This CDR3 is built from 11 residues. The chain's CDR3 is CASSRQGAQYF. The CDR3 DNA follows: TGTGCCAGCAGTCGCCAGGGGGCCCAGTACTTC.

The rearrangement links TRBV4-2 to TRBJ1-5; TRBD1 matches 7 bases. The CDR3 runs to 17 residues. V lost 5 bases and J lost 5; bases outside the gene matches: 15. Germline CDR1 LGHNA, CDR2 YNFKEQ. The CDR3 nucleotides read TGTGCCAGCAGCAAGGCCAGGGGGGAGGAGATGGATCAGCCCCAGCATTTT. This encodes CASSKARGEEMDQPQHF.

This clone showed up just once. The gene calls are TRBV5-1 and TRBJ2-1; D is possibly TRBD1 (6 bases). The CDR3 is made up of 12 amino acids. Germline V gene lookup returns CDR1 SGHRS and CDR2 YFSETQ. V dropped 4 bases and J dropped 10 bases, with 12 bases sitting between them. The CDR3 region has the DNA TGCGCCAGCAGCCAACGGACAGCGGAGCAGTTCTTC. This sequence encodes CASSQRTAEQFF.

The V gene is TRBV4-3, the J gene TRBJ2-7, with 8 bases aligning to TRBD2. CDR1 is LGHNA and CDR2 is YSLEER in the germline V gene. J lost 4 bases, V lost 4 bases, and 6 bases had no gene match. The length of the CDR3 is 14 residues. CDR3: CASSPQTSGYEQYF. The CDR3 nucleotides read TGCGCCAGCAGCCCCCAAACTAGCGGATACGAGCAGTACTTC.

The sample holds one count of this clone. The chain recombines TRBV28 with TRBJ2-5; D is ambiguous. This CDR3 region has 14 residues. Trimming stripped 4 bases from V and 0 bases from J, with 9 bases between. CDR1 is MDHEN and CDR2 is SYDVKM in the germline V gene. The DNA for the CDR3 is TGTGCCAGCAGTTCCCGTCACAACCAAGAGACCCAGTACTTC. This codes for CASSSRHNQETQYF. The entire variable domain, with the rest obtained from reference TRBV28 and TRBJ2-5, is as follows: DVKVTQSSRYLVKRTGEKVFLECVQDMDHENMFWYRQDPGLGLRLIYFSYDVKMKEKGDIPEGYSVSREKKERFSLILESASTNQTSMYLCASSSRHNQETQYFGPGTRLLVL.

The chain links TRBV9 to TRBJ2-3; a weak D match, TRBD2 (5 bases). CDR3 size: 16 residues. Between the trimmed V and J ends, which lost 3 bases and 0 bases, there was a span of 14 bases. CDR1 SGDLS and CDR2 YYNGEE come from the germline V gene. The CDR3 is CASSGSLALSTDTQYF. DNA of the CDR3: TGTGCCAGCAGCGGGAGTCTAGCCCTTAGCACAGATACGCAGTATTTT.

The chain carries TRBV27 and TRBJ1-2; 7 nucleotides line up with TRBD1. The CDR3 runs 14 residues. The germline V gene encodes CDR1 MNHEY and CDR2 SMNVEV (reference sequence). After removal of 8 bases from V and 6 bases from J, the junction contained 12 bases not matched to a gene. CDR3: CASLALDRDHGYTF. The CDR3, as DNA: TGTGCCAGCCTAGCCCTCGACAGGGACCATGGCTACACCTTC.

V and J are TRBV6-1 and TRBJ2-1; 9 nucleotides match TRBD1. The V and J ends lost 6 bases and 7 bases, in that order; junction bases with no gene match: 10. CDR1 MNHNS and CDR2 SASEGT come from the germline V gene. This CDR3 has 15 amino acids. The CDR3 here is CASSLQGADYNEQFF. For the CDR3, the DNA is TGTGCCAGCAGCTTACAGGGGGCGGATTATAATGAGCAGTTCTTC.

This chain links TRBV27 with TRBJ2-7, with TRBD2 matching 14 bases. The CDR3 loop spans 16 amino acids. Germline V gene data show CDR1 as MNHEY and CDR2 as SMNVEV (reference sequence). The ends lost 6 bases at V and 3 bases at J; junction bases unmatched: 7. This CDR3 is CASSPSGTSGSYEQYF. In DNA form, the CDR3 reads TGTGCCAGCAGCCCCTCCGGGACTAGCGGGAGCTACGAGCAGTACTTC.

The J gene is TRBJ1-1, the V gene TRBV29-1; no clear D. The V gene lost 7 bases and the J gene lost 0 bases, with 12 bases spanning the gap. The CDR3 is made up of 13 amino acids. CDR1 SQVTM and CDR2 ANQGSEA come from the germline V gene. The CDR3 protein is CSAATSMNTEAFF. In nucleotides, the CDR3 is TGCAGCGCTGCGACATCCATGAACACTGAAGCTTTCTTT.

The chain carries TRBV10-3 and TRBJ2-7; perhaps TRBD1 as D (6 bases). The V end was cut by 2 bases, the J end by 1 base, with 12 bases between. The CDR3 contains 15 residues. Looked up from germline, CDR1 is ENHRY and CDR2 is SYGVKD. The CDR3 DNA is TGTGCCATCAGTGAGGGGGTCAGGGGATCCTACGAGCAGTACTTC. Translation gives CAISEGVRGSYEQYF.

This chain links TRBV6-5 with TRBJ2-7; 8 bases line up with TRBD1. The CDR3 length is 13 residues. Germline CDR1 is MNHEY and CDR2 is SVGAGI. After removal of 0 bases from V and 6 bases from J, the junction contained 1 base not matched to a gene. The CDR3 protein is CASSYSDRGEQYF. The CDR3 nucleotides read TGTGCCAGCAGTTACTCCGACAGGGGCGAGCAGTACTTC.

This sequence joins TRBV7-3 and TRBJ2-2; 11 bases map to TRBD1. The CDR3 loop spans 15 amino acids. V dropped 7 bases and J dropped 4; count of bases not matched to a gene: 5. Germline assignment: CDR1 SGHTA and CDR2 FQGTGA. The CDR3 region has the DNA TGTGCCAGCACCCGGACAGGGGGCCTCACCGGGGAGCTGTTTTTT. Translation gives CASTRTGGLTGELFF.

The J gene is TRBJ1-3, the V gene TRBV28, with a possible D match to TRBD1 (5 bases). Germline values: CDR1 MDHEN, CDR2 SYDVKM. The CDR3 is made up of 14 amino acids. V shed 7 bases and J shed 0 bases, with 10 bases lying between them. CDR3 region: CASKKTDSGNTIYF. The CDR3 nucleotides are TGTGCCAGCAAAAAGACAGACTCTGGAAACACCATATATTTT.